A single sample gave rise to the 29 T cell receptor beta chains below, sequenced in a study of response to subunit inactivated influenza vaccine. TCRdb reprocessed the RT-PCR reads with MiXCR, giving one entry per CDR3 protein. The table shows roughly 700,000 distinct CDR3 sequences, with around 13% occurring only once. Source: PBMCs from blood, taken 14 days before vaccination. The receptors shown here come from a man aged 50 to 59 who received an inactivated influenza vaccine.

This clonotype was detected only a few times. The chain employs TRBV27 and TRBJ2-1, with no clear D. The V gene lost 6 bases and the J gene lost 6 bases, with 12 bases spanning the gap. From germline, CDR1 is MNHEY and CDR2 SMNVEV (reference sequence). The CDR3 has 13 amino acids. The CDR3 loop reads CASRPGRFNEQFF. CDR3 DNA: TGTGCCAGCAGACCCGGACGGTTCAATGAGCAGTTCTTC.

In this sample, this clonotype turned up a few times. The genes are TRBV10-3 and TRBJ2-5; a possible D gene is TRBD1 (5 bases). The germline gives CDR1 ENHRY, CDR2 SYGVKD. V lost 4 bases, J lost 5 bases, and 11 bases lay in between. CDR3 length equals 13 residues. The CDR3 loop reads CAISASGAETQYF. The CDR3 nucleotides read TGTGCCATCAGTGCGTCTGGGGCGGAGACCCAGTACTTC.

The sample holds many counts of this clonotype. The CDR3, as DNA: TGCAGCGTATCTCTATCCCAAAGGGCTTCTGAACTGTTTTTT. Protein product: CSVSLSQRASELFF. V gene TRBV29-1 combines with J gene TRBJ1-4; D unresolved. Germline CDR1 reads SQVTM; CDR2 reads ANQGSEA. The CDR3 consists of 14 residues. Trimming shortened V by 6 bases and J by 12 bases, and 23 bases separated the two germline ends.

This clonotype was seen only a few times. The chain employs TRBV4-2 and TRBJ2-3; tentatively, D is TRBD1 (6 bases). This CDR3 region has 15 residues. Trimming pared 5 bases from V and 4 bases from J, leaving 16 bases between. In germline, CDR1 is LGHNA, CDR2 YNFKEQ. For the CDR3, the DNA is TGTGCCAGCAGCACCGGGAACAGGGCAGCAGATACGCAGTATTTT. Protein product: CASSTGNRAADTQYF.

The genes are TRBV29-1 and TRBJ1-2; no definite D call. CDR1 is SQVTM, CDR2 ANQGSEA, per germline. This CDR3 has 12 residues. The germline V and J ends were trimmed by 8 bases and 3 bases, with 13 bases remaining between them. The CDR3 nucleotides read TGCAGCACGAACCATGGAGACTATGGCTACACCTTC. It encodes CSTNHGDYGYTF.

The V call is TRBV6-2 or TRBV6-3, the J call TRBJ2-1; D possibly corresponds to TRBD2 (5 bases). The CDR3 spans 15 residues. Between the trimmed V and J ends, which lost 4 bases and 0 bases, there was a span of 10 bases. The germline gives CDR1 MNHEY, CDR2 SVGEGT. The CDR3: CASSFSGYSYNEQFF. DNA of the CDR3: TGTGCCAGCAGTTTCAGCGGCTACTCCTACAATGAGCAGTTCTTC.

This clonotype showed up just a few times. The V gene is TRBV7-2, the J gene TRBJ2-3; 9 bases are shared with TRBD1. J was trimmed by 0 bases and V by 5 bases; bases with no gene match: 21. CDR3 length equals 21 residues. CDR1 is SGHTA and CDR2 is FQGNSA in the germline V gene. The CDR3 sequence is CASSLSRSYRDREVSTDTQYF. The CDR3 coding sequence is TGTGCCAGCAGCCTGAGCCGAAGTTACCGGGACAGGGAGGTCAGCACAGATACGCAGTATTTT.

V is TRBV20-1 and J is TRBJ2-1; 7 bases are shared with TRBD2. V was pared by 0 bases and J by 3 bases, with 2 bases of the junction left unmatched. The CDR3 totals 14 residues. The germline V gene encodes CDR1 DFQATT and CDR2 SNEGSKA (reference sequence). The CDR3 nucleotides are TGCAGTGCTAGAGATGGCGGGAGCTACAATGAGCAGTTCTTC. Translated, it gives CSARDGGSYNEQFF.

This clonotype was observed a few times. The genes are TRBV4-2 and TRBJ2-3; the D is unclear. The length of the CDR3 is 15 residues. Looked up from germline, CDR1 is LGHNA and CDR2 is YNFKEQ. Trimming took 0 bases from V and 0 from J, leaving 7 bases between them. The DNA of the CDR3 is TGTGCCAGCAGCCAAGATTTACAGAGCACAGATACGCAGTATTTT. It specifies CASSQDLQSTDTQYF.

This clonotype was picked up many times. V gene TRBV25-1 combines with J gene TRBJ2-1, with 8 bases that match TRBD1. Per germline, CDR1 MGHDK and CDR2 SYGVNS. With V trimmed by 10 bases and J by 5 bases, 10 bases remained unmatched. CDR3 length equals 14 residues. Written as DNA, the CDR3 is TGTGCCACCCGGACAGGGATGGGAAACAATGAGCAGTTCTTC. Amino acids: CATRTGMGNNEQFF.

This clonotype was observed a handful of times. The chain couples TRBV7-2 to TRBJ2-1; TRBD2 matches at 8 bases. CDR3 length: 15 amino acids. Looked up from germline, CDR1 is SGHTA and CDR2 is FQGNSA. The ends lost 1 base at V and 10 bases at J; junction bases unmatched: 9. CDR3 DNA: TGTGCCAGCAGCTTAGAGCGGCTAGCGGGTGAGGAGCAGTTCTTC. Amino acid sequence: CASSLERLAGEEQFF.

V and J are TRBV5-1 and TRBJ1-1, with D unclear. The germline CDR1 and CDR2 sequences are SGHRS and YFSETQ. With 1 base removed from V and 1 base from J, the gap between germline ends came to 11 bases. This CDR3 spans 15 amino acids. Here the CDR3 reads CASSLYGVGNTEAFF. The CDR3 nucleotides are TGCGCCAGCAGCTTGTACGGGGTTGGGAACACTGAAGCTTTCTTT.

This clonotype was observed at least ten times. The chain joins TRBV7-9 to TRBJ2-1; no firm D call. There are 16 residues in the CDR3. The germline CDR1 and CDR2 sequences are SEHNR and FQNEAQ (reference sequence). V was cut by 3 bases and J by 0 bases, with 12 bases left in between. CDR3 region: CASSLPVQSSYNEQFF. The CDR3 DNA reads TGTGCCAGCAGCTTGCCTGTCCAGAGCTCCTACAATGAGCAGTTCTTC. The variable domain in full, with the rest retrieved from reference TRBV7-9 and TRBJ2-1, is DTGVSQNPRHKITKRGQNVTFRCDPISEHNRLYWYRQTLGQGPEFLTYFQNEAQLEKSRLLSDRFSAERPKGSFSTLEIQRTEQGDSAMYLCASSLPVQSSYNEQFFGPGTRLTVL.

The V and J genes are TRBV7-9 and TRBJ2-7; D may be TRBD1 (6 bases). From germline, CDR1 is SEHNR and CDR2 FQNEAQ (reference sequence). This CDR3 has 16 amino acids. The V end lost 6 bases, the J end lost 7 bases, and 25 bases lay between the germline ends. The DNA of the CDR3 is TGTGCCAGCAGGCATCGGGACATCGGCCTGAGTGGAGAGCAGTACTTC. This sequence encodes CASRHRDIGLSGEQYF.

The chain carries TRBV28 and TRBJ2-5; 10 bases align to TRBD1. Looked up from germline, CDR1 is MDHEN and CDR2 is SYDVKM. The CDR3 is made up of 15 amino acids. V shed 4 bases, J shed 3 bases, and the junction held 5 bases outside the gene matches. In DNA form, the CDR3 reads TGTGCCAGCAGTTCGGGACAGGGGAACAAAGAGACCCAGTACTTC. Its protein is CASSSGQGNKETQYF. Combining the CDR3 with reference TRBV28 and TRBJ2-5 gives the whole variable domain DVKVTQSSRYLVKRTGEKVFLECVQDMDHENMFWYRQDPGLGLRLIYFSYDVKMKEKGDIPEGYSVSREKKERFSLILESASTNQTSMYLCASSSGQGNKETQYFGPGTRLLVL.

This clonotype appeared a few times. This rearrangement joins TRBV6-5 to TRBJ1-6; the D is unclear. The CDR3 extends over 15 amino acids. Germline values: CDR1 MNHEY, CDR2 SVGAGI. Trimming shortened V by 3 bases and J by 3 bases, and 9 bases separated the two germline ends. CDR3 sequence reads: CASSYRSGYNSPLHF. DNA of the CDR3: TGTGCCAGCAGTTATCGTAGTGGCTATAATTCACCCCTCCACTTT.

This clonotype turned up a few times. The chain uses TRBV15 and TRBJ2-2, with D perhaps matching TRBD1 (5 bases). Looked up from germline, CDR1 is LNHNV and CDR2 is YYDKDF (reference sequence). The CDR3 extends over 16 amino acids. Trimming pared 1 base from V and 1 base from J, leaving 10 bases between. DNA for the CDR3: TGTGCCACCAGCAGAGGGATTACAGGGAACACCGGGGAGCTGTTTTTT. Amino acid sequence: CATSRGITGNTGELFF. Drawing the rest from reference TRBV15 and TRBJ2-2, the complete variable domain is DAMVIQNPRYQVTQFGKPVTLSCSQTLNHNVMYWYQQKSSQAPKLLFHYYDKDFNNEADTPDNFQSRRPNTSFCFLDIRSPGLGDTAMYLCATSRGITGNTGELFFGEGSRLTVL.

The gene calls are TRBV20-1 and TRBJ2-7, with 8 bases fitting TRBD1. This CDR3 comprises 13 residues. CDR1 and CDR2 (germline): DFQATT, SNEGSKA (reference sequence). Losses at the gene ends were 3 bases for V and 2 bases for J; bases not matched to a gene: 3. In DNA, the CDR3 is TGCAGTGCTAGGGACAGGGTCGCCTACGAGCAGTACTTC. Its protein is CSARDRVAYEQYF.

There are a few counts of this clonotype. J is TRBJ2-7 and V is TRBV7-2, with D perhaps TRBD1 or TRBD2 (5 bases each). Trimming pared 1 base from V and 2 bases from J, leaving 12 bases between. Germline CDR1 SGHTA, CDR2 FQGNSA. This CDR3 contains 15 residues. The DNA of the CDR3 is TGTGCCAGCAGCTTAGGTACGGGGCGAACCTACGAGCAGTACTTC. Its protein is CASSLGTGRTYEQYF. Using reference TRBV7-2 and TRBJ2-7 for the parts outside the CDR3, the full variable domain is GAGVSQSPSNKVTEKGKDVELRCDPISGHTALYWYRQSLGQGLEFLIYFQGNSAPDKSGLPSDRFSAERTGGSVSTLTIQRTQQEDSAVYLCASSLGTGRTYEQYFGPGTRLTVT.

Here the CDR3 DNA reads TGCGCCAGCAGCCAAGATACCCTAGCGGGGGGCCCCTACAATGAGCAGTTCTTC. Translation: CASSQDTLAGGPYNEQFF. This chain uses TRBV4-3 with TRBJ2-1; 11 positions match TRBD2. The V gene end was trimmed by 0 bases and the J gene end by 2 bases; junction bases not matched to a gene: 6. The CDR3 runs 18 residues. Germline V gives CDR1 LGHNA, CDR2 YSLEER.

The chain links TRBV20-1 to TRBJ1-1; no clear D. Deletions cut 0 bases from V and 0 bases from J, with 8 bases between. Looked up from germline, CDR1 is DFQATT and CDR2 is SNEGSKA (reference sequence). CDR3 size: 14 residues. The CDR3 DNA reads as TGCAGTGCTAGAGACGGAAGCATGAACACTGAAGCTTTCTTT. Residues: CSARDGSMNTEAFF.

The chain employs TRBV5-1 and TRBJ2-3; 7 bases are a match to TRBD1. The germline V gene has CDR1 SGHRS and CDR2 YFSETQ. The CDR3 extends over 13 amino acids. V lost 5 bases, J lost 2 bases, and 2 bases stayed unmatched. For the CDR3, the DNA is TGCGCCAGCAGAGGACAGGACACAGATACGCAGTATTTT. As protein: CASRGQDTDTQYF.

This clonotype was counted a few times. This chain uses TRBV2 with TRBJ1-2; D call uncertain. V lost 0 bases to trimming and J lost 13 bases, with 6 bases between them. In germline, CDR1 is SNHLY, CDR2 FYNNEI. The CDR3 totals 10 residues. In DNA, the CDR3 is TGTGCCAGCAGTGAAGCGGTTGGCACCTTC. As protein: CASSEAVGTF. Looking up the rest from reference TRBV2 and TRBJ1-2 gives the full variable domain: EPEVTQTPSHQVTQMGQEVILRCVPISNHLYFYWYRQILGQKVEFLVSFYNNEISEKSEIFDDQFSVERPDGSNFTLKIRSTKLEDSAMYFCASSEAVGTFGSGTRLTVV.

The chain employs TRBV28 and TRBJ2-4, with no clear D. V gave up 5 bases and J gave up 9 bases, with 14 bases separating them. The V gene's germline CDR1 is MDHEN and CDR2 SYDVKM. The CDR3 is 13 amino acids. CDR3 sequence reads: CASSVGMHPIQYF. Here the CDR3 DNA reads TGTGCCAGCAGTGTGGGGATGCATCCCATTCAGTACTTC.

This clonotype was seen a handful of times. This chain connects TRBV12-3 or TRBV12-4 to TRBJ2-5; TRBD1 aligns across 10 bases. V was clipped by 8 bases and J by 2 bases; unmatched bases: 2. This CDR3 comprises 13 residues. In DNA form, the CDR3 reads TGTGCCAGCGGGGACAGGGGACAAGAGACCCAGTACTTC. Protein sequence: CASGDRGQETQYF.

This clonotype was recorded a few times. J is TRBJ2-1 and V is TRBV7-9, with D perhaps TRBD1 (6 bases). Germline CDR1 reads SEHNR; CDR2 reads FQNEAQ (reference sequence). The V end lost 5 bases, the J end lost 8 bases, and 10 bases lay between the germline ends. There are 12 residues in the CDR3. The CDR3, as DNA: TGTGCCAGCAGCACACAGGGTTATGAGCAGTTCTTC. It codes for CASSTQGYEQFF.

The V call is TRBV20-1, the J call TRBJ2-7; 7 nucleotides match TRBD1. The V segment lost 1 base and the J segment 3 bases; nucleotides outside the gene matches: 9. Germline assignment: CDR1 DFQATT and CDR2 SNEGSKA (reference sequence). This CDR3 spans 15 amino acids. The CDR3 nucleotides are TGCAGTGCTAGAGTTGACAGGGAGTCGATCTACGAGCAGTACTTC. Translation gives CSARVDRESIYEQYF.

This clonotype showed up just a few times. The J gene is TRBJ1-1, the V gene TRBV29-1; no clear D. Between the trimmed V and J ends, which lost 4 bases and 6 bases, there was a span of 15 bases. This CDR3 has 13 residues. Germline lookup yields CDR1 SQVTM and CDR2 ANQGSEA. In nucleotides, the CDR3 is TGCAGCGTTGCCGATCCCGCAGTCCCTGAAGCTTTCTTT. Residues: CSVADPAVPEAFF.

This clonotype was recorded a few times. This chain connects TRBV12-3 or TRBV12-4 to TRBJ1-4; 8 bases line up with TRBD1. The CDR3 has 14 amino acids. The J segment lost 8 bases and the V segment lost 5 bases, leaving 7 bases of the junction unmatched. CDR3 in amino acids: CASSTTGGGEKLFF. The CDR3 DNA reads as TGTGCCAGCAGTACCACAGGGGGTGGGGAAAAACTGTTTTTT.